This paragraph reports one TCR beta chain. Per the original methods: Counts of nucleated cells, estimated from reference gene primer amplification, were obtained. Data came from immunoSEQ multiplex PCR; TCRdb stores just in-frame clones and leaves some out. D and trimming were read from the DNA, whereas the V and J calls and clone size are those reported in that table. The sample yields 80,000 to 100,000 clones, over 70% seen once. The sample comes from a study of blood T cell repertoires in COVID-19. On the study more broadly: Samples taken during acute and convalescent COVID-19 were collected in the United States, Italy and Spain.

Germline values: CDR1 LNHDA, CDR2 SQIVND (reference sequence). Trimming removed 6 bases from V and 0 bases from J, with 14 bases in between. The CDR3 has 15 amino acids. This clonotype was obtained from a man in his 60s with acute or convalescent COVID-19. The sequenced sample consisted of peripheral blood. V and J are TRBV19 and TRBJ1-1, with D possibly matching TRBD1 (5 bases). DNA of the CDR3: TGTGCCAGTAGACTGGGGCCGCATTTGAACACTGAAGCTTTCTTT. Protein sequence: CASRLGPHLNTEAFF.